The entry below gives a single T cell receptor beta chain sequence along with its context. Its cognate antigen is unknown. This sample was included in a study of T cell responses to AZD1222 COVID-19 vaccine. Sequencing was performed with immunoSEQ multiplex PCR; in TCRdb, only in-frame clones are kept and a portion is missing. This table holds over 85,000 clones, roughly 80% found once. Findings and caveats of the study: Reportedly, close to half of spike-specific TCRs are directed against unmutated variant regions. Spike-specific TCR breadth and depth rose after two AZD1222 doses.

Germline assignment: CDR1 KGHSH and CDR2 LQKENI. The CDR3 covers 14 residues. V was pared by 6 bases and J by 3 bases, with 14 bases between. This clonotype originated in an adult who received the AZD1222 COVID-19 vaccine. The sample was peripheral blood, taken 28 days after the second AZD1222 dose. The chain links TRBV18 to TRBJ1-1, with D unresolved. The CDR3 DNA reads TGTGCCAGCTCCGCGATGGGTGTGGACACTGAAGCTTTCTTT. Residues: CASSAMGVDTEAFF.